Detailed here is one T cell receptor (beta chain). This clone was recorded a few times. What this receptor recognizes is not known. Base quality data are lacking; no much larger clone is found one base away. Each donor gave one peripheral blood draw, roughly 110 mL on average, collected into heparinised tubes. Using a panel that included CD45RO, CCR7, CD25, CD127, CD95 and CD27, naive, central memory, regulatory and stem cell-like memory CD4+ T cells were sorted on a BD FACSAria II. Purity was above 98% for every sorted population. PBMCs were separated immediately by Lymphoprep density gradient centrifugation and were stained directly, without being cultured. So that batch effects would be minimized, each experiment stained and sorted samples in pairs, pairing one healthy donor with one patient. The High Capacity cDNA Reverse Transcription Kit was used to reverse transcribe all of the isolated RNA, meaning that expressed TCRB transcripts were what got sequenced. Naive, central memory and regulatory T cell samples underwent deep immunoSEQ sequencing, averaging about 3.57 million total reads per sample. After sorted cells were lysed in RLT buffer, RNA was extracted with DNase-treated RNeasy Micro or Mini kits, with the choice depending on cell number. Each cell subset was processed separately to prevent cross-contamination, with patient and healthy donor samples processed together. The immunoSEQ multiplex PCR was used to amplify TCRB sequences from cDNA, yielding 87-bp fragments that span the CDR3 region. Sequencing of the amplicons was done on the Illumina HiSeq platform. The authors' analysis ran thus. Synthetic template baselines were used to correct PCR bias computationally, reads within Hamming distance 2 were collapsed together, and singletons that could not be merged were discarded. Reads were aligned against IMGT so that V, D and J genes, CDR3 length and insertions or deletions at six rearrangement sites could be assigned. Within each subset, clonotype counts were normalized to the number of sorted cells before true diversity and Gini coefficients were calculated with the tcR R package. The overlap coefficient, calculated on TCRB nucleotide sequences, was used to quantify repertoire sharing. Out-of-frame TCRB sequences from naive cells were analyzed as a proxy for the pre-selection repertoire. The immuneACCESS repertoire file appears here via TCRdb, limited to in-frame rearrangements. These files lack a portion of the clones; in checked studies, under half of the deficit traces to unresolved V genes, and the cause of the others is not known. Clone size and the V and J calls come from that table; the DNA yielded D and trimming. Here the sample has hundreds of thousands of clones; approximately 15% occur a single time. Roughly 0.015% of the sample is taken by the ten largest.

The CDR3 numbers 11 residues from cysteine through phenylalanine. Left in the record is the CDR3 DNA by itself, 33 bases read in frame from the first base. After removal of 7 bases from V and 5 bases from J, the junction retains 1 base not matched to a gene. For CDR1 and CDR2, the germline V gene lists MNHEY and SVGAGI. This sample stems from a study of beta chain features in type 1 diabetes (dated by TCRdb to 2017 to 2018). In terms of the full investigation: No differences in mean age, gender distribution, total cell number or subset yield were found between patients and healthy donors. In the study, TCRB repertoires of sorted circulating CD4+ T cell subsets from recently diagnosed type 1 diabetes patients were compared with those of matched healthy donors. Whereas all 30 or so donors provided naive and central memory subsets, regulatory and stem cell-like memory subsets were isolated from just 8 patients and roughly eight healthy donors. A total of around 100 million sorted cells were examined across all samples, and RNA yield correlated strongly with the number of cells per subset.

General conclusions and limits of the study: Because cDNA was sequenced instead of genomic DNA, activated cells with high expression could be over-represented, although the groups did not differ in activation or CD3 levels. HLA sub-analyses involved small numbers of individuals, so any influence of HLA type on TCRB rearrangement remained unresolved. A moderate but significant shortening of TCRB CDR3 length was observed in type 1 diabetes patients in all four CD4+ subsets. Naive, central memory and regulatory TCRB repertoires appeared to be more alike among patients than among healthy donors. PCR might favor shorter templates, but patient and control samples were amplified and corrected together, so any skew would affect both groups equally. Patients with type 1 diabetes made fewer insertions and deleted more nucleotides at VDJ recombination sites, implying thymic rearrangement abnormalities.

The TCR sequence derives from a man aged 18-30 years with type 1 diabetes. The chain is assembled from TRBV6-5 and TRBJ2-5, and 7 junction bases match TRBD2. The sequenced sample was naive CD4+ T cells from blood. The cell subset or site label corresponds to: true naive CD4+ T cells. The DNA sequence follows: TGTGCCAGCACAGCGGGGGAGACCCAGTACTTC. The translation is CASTAGETQYF.